Below are 29 T cell receptor beta chains sequenced from a single sample in a study of cytomegalovirus exposure and HLA in healthy donors. The PCR employed 60 Vbeta primers together with 13 Jbeta primers. Clones were sequenced by immunoSEQ multiplex PCR, and TCRdb holds only the in-frame ones, with some missing. The sample contains under 45,000 clones, approximately 74% of which appear only once. The sequencing sample was made of PBMCs. The source of these receptors is a man between 25 and 39 years old in good health and CMV-seronegative.

In its sample, this clone was seen a few times. A junction boundary mismatches the germline segment, possibly from a read error. This chain joins TRBV7-7 and TRBJ2-1; D is undetermined. The CDR3 covers 13 residues. Germline V gene data show CDR1 as SSHAT and CDR2 as FNYEAQ (reference sequence). As DNA, the CDR3 is TGTGCTAGCAGCCAACGACTGTACAATGAGCAGTTCTTC. Its translation: CASSQRLYNEQFF.

This clone was seen just once. The chain has TRBV13 and TRBJ1-2; a possible D gene is TRBD1 (5 bases). This CDR3 is built from 12 residues. V lost 0 bases to trimming and J lost 7 bases, with 6 bases between them. Germline loops: CDR1 PRHDT, CDR2 FYEKMQ (reference sequence). CDR3 protein: CASSLGGVGYTF. CDR3 in DNA: TGTGCCAGCAGCTTAGGAGGGGTTGGCTACACCTTC.

V usage is TRBV10-3 and J usage is TRBJ2-3; tentative D call: TRBD2 (6 bases). Germline V gene lookup returns CDR1 ENHRY and CDR2 SYGVKD. The CDR3 is 16 residues long. V was pared by 3 bases and J by 0 bases, with 13 bases between. The CDR3 region is CAISDLVADSTDTQYF. The CDR3 coding sequence is TGTGCCATCAGTGATTTAGTAGCGGATAGCACAGATACGCAGTATTTT.

The chain joins TRBV19 to TRBJ2-3, with 8 nucleotides matching TRBD1. Germline V gene sequence: CDR1 LNHDA, CDR2 SQIVND (reference sequence). J was trimmed by 4 bases and V by 7 bases; bases with no gene match: 1. The CDR3 runs to 12 residues. CDR3 DNA sequence: TGTGCCAGTACGACAGGGGCAGATACGCAGTATTTT. Its translation: CASTTGADTQYF.

V and J are TRBV5-8 and TRBJ1-2, with TRBD1 matching 8 bases. The CDR3 spans 13 residues. V trimming: 4 bases; J trimming: 8 bases; junction bases outside the gene matches: 7. Germline V CDR1 and CDR2: SGHTS, YDEGEE. CDR3 nucleotide sequence: TGTGCCAGCAGCCTCAGGGGGCCAAACGGCTACACCTTC. It encodes CASSLRGPNGYTF.

The rearrangement joins TRBV5-1 to TRBJ1-2; 7 nucleotides agree with TRBD1. The ends lost 3 bases at V and 8 bases at J; junction bases unmatched: 7. From germline, CDR1 is SGHRS and CDR2 YFSETQ. The CDR3 contains 13 residues. The CDR3 spells CASSSDRVRGYTF. The CDR3 bases are TGCGCCAGCAGCTCAGACAGGGTCCGCGGCTACACCTTC.

This clone was detected only a few times. The chain couples TRBV7-2 to TRBJ2-3; TRBD1 matches 7 bases. After removal of 5 bases from V and 0 bases from J, the junction contained 2 bases not matched to a gene. This CDR3 region has 14 residues. The germline CDR1 and CDR2 sequences are SGHTA and FQGNSA. The CDR3 DNA reads TGTGCCAGCAGCCTACAGGGGAGCACAGATACGCAGTATTTT. Protein product: CASSLQGSTDTQYF.

The chain links TRBV4-2 to TRBJ2-1; 11 bases fit TRBD2. V lost 4 bases to trimming and J lost 3 bases; unmatched junction nucleotides: 14. Germline V gene lookup returns CDR1 LGHNA and CDR2 YNFKEQ. The CDR3 is made up of 19 amino acids. CDR3: CASSPSRTRTSGRYNEQFF. The CDR3 nucleotides read TGTGCCAGCAGCCCATCTCGGACCCGGACTAGCGGGCGCTACAATGAGCAGTTCTTC.

J is TRBJ2-7 and V is TRBV29-1; TRBD1 might be the D (6 bases). The germline gives CDR1 SQVTM, CDR2 ANQGSEA. V lost 7 bases, J lost 7 bases, and 14 bases lay in between. The CDR3 extends over 11 amino acids. CDR3 in amino acids: CSGRTVWEQYF. Here the CDR3 DNA reads TGCAGCGGGCGGACAGTTTGGGAGCAGTACTTC.

The chain carries TRBV7-9 and TRBJ2-7; 11 bases match TRBD2. Germline V gives CDR1 SEHNR, CDR2 FQNEAQ (reference sequence). This CDR3 is built from 16 residues. Losses at the gene ends were 5 bases for V and 5 bases for J; bases not matched to a gene: 11. The CDR3 here is CASSPTNSGRANEQYF. DNA of the CDR3: TGTGCCAGCAGCCCCACGAATAGCGGGAGGGCCAACGAGCAGTACTTC.

This chain connects TRBV11-2 to TRBJ2-1; TRBD1 matches at 7 bases. CDR3 length: 13 amino acids. The V and J ends lost 5 bases and 6 bases, in that order; junction bases with no gene match: 4. The germline V gene encodes CDR1 SGHAT and CDR2 FQNNGV. CDR3 sequence (DNA): TGTGCCAGCAGCGTGGGGACAGCCAATGAGCAGTTCTTC. Its protein is CASSVGTANEQFF.

This clone showed up just a few times. The rearrangement uses TRBV7-2 and TRBJ2-7; D may be TRBD2 (5 bases). Germline V gives CDR1 SGHTA, CDR2 FQGNSA. The CDR3 spans 13 residues. Trimming took 5 bases from V and 3 from J, leaving 11 bases between them. The CDR3 sequence: CASSPQRDYEQYF. The CDR3 DNA is TGTGCCAGCAGCCCGCAACGGGACTACGAGCAGTACTTC.

This clone was seen a few times. The CDR3 here is CASSASTSGATDTQYF. CDR3 bases: TGTGCCAGCAGTGCCTCGACTAGCGGGGCGACAGATACGCAGTATTTT. J is TRBJ2-3 and V is TRBV6-4, with 11 nucleotides matching TRBD2. The CDR3 covers 16 residues. V dropped 4 bases and J dropped 3; count of bases not matched to a gene: 6. Germline CDR1 reads MRHNA; CDR2 reads SNTAGT.

The chain combines TRBV29-1 with TRBJ1-1, with no clear D. CDR3 length: 12 residues. The germline V and J ends were trimmed by 7 bases and 1 base, with 10 bases remaining between them. Germline V gene data show CDR1 as SQVTM and CDR2 as ANQGSEA. The chain's CDR3 is CSGAVKNTEAFF. CDR3 DNA: TGCAGCGGGGCCGTGAAGAACACTGAAGCTTTCTTT. Looking up the rest from reference TRBV29-1 and TRBJ1-1 gives the full variable domain: SAVISQKPSRDICQRGTSLTIQCQVDSQVTMMFWYRQQPGQSLTLIATANQGSEATYESGFVIDKFPISRPNLTFSTLTVSNMSPEDSSIYLCSGAVKNTEAFFGQGTRLTVV.

This clone has only one observation. The CDR3 sequence is CASRTTGVNGYTF. The CDR3 DNA follows: TGTGCCAGCAGGACGACAGGGGTGAATGGCTACACCTTC. The rearrangement joins TRBV6-5 to TRBJ1-2, with 8 positions matching TRBD1. Germline V gene lookup returns CDR1 MNHEY and CDR2 SVGAGI. Trimming removed 6 bases from V and 6 bases from J; junction bases left unmatched: 6. The CDR3 length is 13 residues.

The rearrangement joins TRBV6-1 to TRBJ1-1, with 10 bases lining up with TRBD1. CDR3 size: 13 residues. Germline lookup yields CDR1 MNHNS and CDR2 SASEGT. V shed 11 bases and J 5 bases; nucleotides not matched to a gene: 8. The CDR3 sequence: CAGRQGANTEAFF. In DNA, the CDR3 is TGTGCCGGTCGACAGGGGGCAAATACTGAAGCTTTCTTT.

The chain links TRBV19 to TRBJ2-5; possible D gene TRBD1, 6 bases. CDR1 and CDR2 from the germline V gene are LNHDA and SQIVND (reference sequence). The CDR3 consists of 14 residues. V dropped 10 bases and J dropped 5 bases, with 20 bases sitting between them. The chain's CDR3 is CATTQGIRGETQYF. CDR3 DNA sequence: TGTGCCACCACTCAGGGGATCCGAGGGGAGACCCAGTACTTC. The full variable domain, its missing parts supplied by reference TRBV19 and TRBJ2-5, is DGGITQSPKYLFRKEGQNVTLSCEQNLNHDAMYWYRQDPGQGLRLIYYSQIVNDFQKGDIAEGYSVSREKKESFPLTVTSAQKNPTAFYLCATTQGIRGETQYFGPGTRLLVL.

The chain carries TRBV6-4 and TRBJ2-2; D is perhaps TRBD1 (7 bases). Per germline, CDR1 MRHNA and CDR2 SNTAGT. The CDR3 is 14 amino acids. The V end lost 7 bases, the J end lost 7 bases, and 16 bases lay between the germline ends. Written as DNA, the CDR3 is TGTGCCAGCAAGGAGGAGGGGGCGATCGGGGAGCTGTTTTTT. Its translation: CASKEEGAIGELFF.

DNA of the CDR3: TGTGCCAGCAGCACCAAGATGGGGCTTACGAACACTGAAGCTTTCTTT. It specifies CASSTKMGLTNTEAFF. This chain links TRBV7-9 with TRBJ1-1, with D perhaps TRBD1 (5 bases). Trimming pared 5 bases from V and 1 base from J, leaving 17 bases between. The CDR3 runs 16 residues. Germline V gene lookup returns CDR1 SEHNR and CDR2 FQNEAQ (reference sequence).

This chain connects TRBV10-3 to TRBJ2-2; 9 bases align to TRBD2. The junction had 10 bases not matched to a gene; V was cut back by 3 bases and J by 2 bases. CDR3 size: 18 residues. Germline assignment: CDR1 ENHRY and CDR2 SYGVKD. Here the CDR3 DNA reads TGTGCCATCAGTGAAATTTGGCTAGCGGGAAAAAACACCGGGGAGCTGTTTTTT. Residues: CAISEIWLAGKNTGELFF.

This clone was detected only a few times. A read error is possible here, since a much larger clone lies one base away. Additional DNA sequences in this sample encode the identical CDR3. V and J are TRBV6-1 and TRBJ2-1; 10 bases are a match to TRBD1. The V and J ends lost 1 base and 4 bases, in that order; junction bases with no gene match: 1. The CDR3 totals 15 residues. Per the germline V gene, CDR1 is MNHNS and CDR2 is SASEGT. The CDR3 sequence is CASSEGTGGYNEQFF. For the CDR3, the DNA is TGTGCCAGCAGTGAAGGGACAGGGGGATACAATGAGCAGTTCTTC.

This clone counts as medium-sized (0.01 to 0.1%). The V gene is TRBV5-1, the J gene TRBJ2-7, with D unresolved. Germline CDR1 SGHRS, CDR2 YFSETQ. Trimming stripped 4 bases from V and 2 bases from J, with 13 bases between. The CDR3 consists of 14 residues. CDR3 in amino acids: CASSLSSRTYEQYF. The CDR3 bases are TGCGCCAGCAGCCTATCGTCACGTACCTACGAGCAGTACTTC.

The V and J genes are TRBV2 and TRBJ1-1; perhaps TRBD1 as D (5 bases). Deletions cut 2 bases from V and 7 bases from J, with 8 bases between. Germline V lookup: CDR1 SNHLY, CDR2 FYNNEI. The CDR3 loop spans 12 amino acids. The CDR3 here is CASSERGIEAFF. Written as DNA, the CDR3 is TGTGCCAGCAGTGAACGGGGGATTGAAGCTTTCTTT.

The chain recombines TRBV9 with TRBJ2-3; 9 bases are shared with TRBD2. V shed 7 bases, J shed 0 bases, and the junction held 6 bases outside the gene matches. The CDR3 length is 15 residues. Looked up from germline, CDR1 is SGDLS and CDR2 is YYNGEE. The CDR3 region is CASGPSGVSTDTQYF. CDR3 DNA sequence: TGTGCCAGCGGACCTAGCGGGGTTAGCACAGATACGCAGTATTTT.

This clone showed up just a few times. The chain carries TRBV10-3 and TRBJ1-4; D is possibly TRBD1 (6 bases). Per the germline V gene, CDR1 is ENHRY and CDR2 is SYGVKD. The CDR3 is 12 amino acids. The ends were cut back, 5 bases at V and 8 bases at J, with 9 bases in the middle. DNA of the CDR3: TGTGCCATCAGTCGGACAGAAGAAAAACTGTTTTTT. It codes for CAISRTEEKLFF.

V gene TRBV5-1 combines with J gene TRBJ2-7; 7 bases fit TRBD1. Germline V CDR1 and CDR2: SGHRS, YFSETQ. The trim removed 0 bases at V and 11 bases at J, leaving 8 bases unmatched. The CDR3 is 13 amino acids. In nucleotides, the CDR3 is TGCGCCAGCAGCTTGGACAGGGGTAGAGGGAAGTACTTC. It translates to CASSLDRGRGKYF.

This clone was observed a few times. This chain uses TRBV5-1 with TRBJ2-6, with TRBD1 matching 8 bases. The junction had 6 bases not matched to a gene; V was cut back by 4 bases and J by 0 bases. Germline loops: CDR1 SGHRS, CDR2 YFSETQ. The CDR3 contains 17 residues. The CDR3 region has the DNA TGCGCCAGCAGCCTGGGACAGGTACACTCTGGGGCCAACGTCCTGACTTTC. It encodes CASSLGQVHSGANVLTF. Combining the CDR3 with reference TRBV5-1 and TRBJ2-6 gives the whole variable domain KAGVTQTPRYLIKTRGQQVTLSCSPISGHRSVSWYQQTPGQGLQFLFEYFSETQRNKGNFPGRFSGRQFSNSRSEMNVSTLELGDSALYLCASSLGQVHSGANVLTFGAGSRLTVL.

CDR3 in DNA: TGTGCCAGTAGTACGCGGAGCGGGAGGGCCTACGAGCAGTACTTC. Translating gives CASSTRSGRAYEQYF. The V call is TRBV19, the J call TRBJ2-7; 10 bases fit TRBD2. This CDR3 is 15 amino acids long. Germline V lookup: CDR1 LNHDA, CDR2 SQIVND (reference sequence). V gave up 4 bases and J gave up 2 bases; unmatched junction bases: 5.

V gene TRBV6-5 combines with J gene TRBJ1-2; D remains ambiguous. CDR3 length: 12 residues. CDR1 MNHEY and CDR2 SVGAGI come from the germline V gene. Trimming cost V 7 bases and J 2 bases, with 8 bases left between them. The CDR3 region has the DNA TGTGCCAGCAAGCGGGCGAACTATGGCTACACCTTC. As protein: CASKRANYGYTF.